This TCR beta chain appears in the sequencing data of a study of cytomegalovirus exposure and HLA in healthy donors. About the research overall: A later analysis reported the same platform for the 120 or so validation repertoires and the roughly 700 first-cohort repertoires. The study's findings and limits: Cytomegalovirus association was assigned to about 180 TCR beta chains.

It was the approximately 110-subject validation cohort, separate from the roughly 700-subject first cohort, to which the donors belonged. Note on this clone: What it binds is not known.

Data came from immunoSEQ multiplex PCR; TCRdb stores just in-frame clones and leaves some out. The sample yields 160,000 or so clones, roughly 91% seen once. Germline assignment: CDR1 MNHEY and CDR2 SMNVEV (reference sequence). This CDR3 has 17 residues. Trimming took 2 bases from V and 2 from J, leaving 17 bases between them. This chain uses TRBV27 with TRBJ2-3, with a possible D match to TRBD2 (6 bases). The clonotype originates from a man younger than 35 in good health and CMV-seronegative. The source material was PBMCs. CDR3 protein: CASSLGWGVDNTDTQYF. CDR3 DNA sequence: TGTGCCAGCAGTTTAGGCTGGGGGGTTGATAACACAGATACGCAGTATTTT.